The 18 T cell receptor beta chains below come from one sample, sequenced in a study of blood T cell repertoires in COVID-19. The protocol was immunoSEQ multiplex PCR, while the TCRdb copy is restricted to in-frame clones and leaves out a portion. The sample has approximately 260,000 clones, approximately 83% seen once. Specimen: PBMCs or T cells enriched from blood (not recorded which). Receptor source: a woman aged 40-49 years with acute COVID-19.

This clone was picked up one time. The gene calls are TRBV23-1 and TRBJ1-2; possible D gene TRBD1, 5 bases. TRBV23-1 is recorded as an ORF, its role being uncertain. V lost 0 bases, J lost 0 bases, and 14 bases lay in between. The CDR3 is 17 residues long. CDR3 nucleotide sequence: TGCGCCAGCAGTCAATCAGGCTATCGACAGACTAACTATGGCTACACCTTC. It specifies CASSQSGYRQTNYGYTF.

V and J are TRBV28 and TRBJ1-2; tentative D call: TRBD1 (6 bases). The germline V gene encodes CDR1 MDHEN and CDR2 SYDVKM. The CDR3 runs to 15 residues. V was pared by 1 base and J by 4 bases, with 13 bases between. Here the CDR3 DNA reads TGTGCCAGCAGTTTATTTCGGGGGGCCCTCTATGGCTACACCTTC. Its translation is CASSLFRGALYGYTF.

The V gene is TRBV27, the J gene TRBJ2-1; tentatively, D is TRBD2 (7 bases). Per germline, CDR1 MNHEY and CDR2 SMNVEV (reference sequence). V was cut by 7 bases and J by 8 bases, with 27 bases left in between. The CDR3 spans 17 residues. CDR3 nucleotides: TGTGCCAGCAAGGGGGGGAGCCTAGCCTATTCTGACGATGAGCAGTTCTTC. Its translation is CASKGGSLAYSDDEQFF.

The chain combines TRBV20-1 with TRBJ1-2; 7 nucleotides line up with TRBD1. V was clipped by 3 bases and J by 6 bases; unmatched bases: 4. The CDR3 contains 12 residues. Looked up from germline, CDR1 is DFQATT and CDR2 is SNEGSKA (reference sequence). Here the CDR3 reads CSASGGGNGYTF. CDR3 coding DNA: TGCAGTGCTAGTGGAGGGGGCAATGGCTACACCTTC.

This rearrangement joins TRBV15 to TRBJ1-5; 7 bases agree with TRBD1. V was pared by 3 bases and J by 0 bases, with 8 bases of the junction left unmatched. The CDR3 has 17 amino acids. From germline, CDR1 is LNHNV and CDR2 YYDKDF (reference sequence). CDR3 protein: CATSRDRDSNSNQPQHF. The DNA for the CDR3 is TGTGCCACCAGCAGGGACCGGGACAGTAATAGCAATCAGCCCCAGCATTTT.

This clone was counted once. The chain carries TRBV27 and TRBJ2-7; 8 nucleotides align to TRBD1. The germline gives CDR1 MNHEY, CDR2 SMNVEV (reference sequence). This CDR3 region has 12 residues. V dropped 9 bases and J dropped 2; count of bases not matched to a gene: 3. The CDR3 DNA follows: TGTGCCAGTCGACAGGGGACCTACGAGCAGTACTTC. The encoded protein is CASRQGTYEQYF.

The chain recombines TRBV5-1 with TRBJ2-7, with a weak D call TRBD2 (5 bases). V was trimmed by 0 bases and J by 1 base, leaving 11 bases between them. There are 15 residues in the CDR3. Germline V lookup: CDR1 SGHRS, CDR2 YFSETQ. In DNA, the CDR3 is TGCGCCAGCAGCTTGGCTCTGGGAGCTTCCTACGAGCAGTACTTC. Translation gives CASSLALGASYEQYF.

The rearrangement links TRBV30 to TRBJ2-7; 7 bases agree with TRBD2. Losses at the gene ends were 2 bases for V and 9 bases for J; bases not matched to a gene: 10. The CDR3 has 13 amino acids. Per the germline V gene, CDR1 is GTSNPN and CDR2 is SVGIG (reference sequence). The chain's CDR3 is CAWSRQWEGGQYF. CDR3 bases: TGTGCCTGGAGTCGACAGTGGGAGGGAGGGCAGTACTTC.

The CDR3, as DNA: TGTGCCAGCAGCTTAGGCCGCGGGAGGGCCACAGATACGCAGTATTTT. This sequence encodes CASSLGRGRATDTQYF. The V gene is TRBV13, the J gene TRBJ2-3, with 9 positions matching TRBD2. The CDR3 spans 16 residues. Germline trimming cut 0 bases from V and 2 bases from J; bases unmatched to any gene: 3. The germline V gene has CDR1 PRHDT and CDR2 FYEKMQ (reference sequence).

The rearrangement uses TRBV7-3 and TRBJ2-3; 11 bases align to TRBD1. Trimming cost V 5 bases and J 3 bases; bases outside gene matches: 1. The germline V gene encodes CDR1 SGHTA and CDR2 FQGTGA. The CDR3 length is 14 residues. The CDR3 loop reads CASSRDRGTDTQYF. In DNA, the CDR3 is TGTGCCAGCAGCCGGGACAGGGGGACAGATACGCAGTATTTT.

The chain joins TRBV3-1 (or the pseudogene TRBV3-2) to TRBJ2-7; 8 bases are a match to TRBD1. The J segment lost 4 bases and the V segment lost 5 bases, leaving 10 bases of the junction unmatched. Germline V CDR1 and CDR2: LGHDT, YNNKEL (reference sequence). CDR3 size: 15 residues. In nucleotides, the CDR3 is TGTGCCAGCAGCAAAGCCGGGACAGGCGTATACGAGCAGTACTTC. This encodes CASSKAGTGVYEQYF.

This rearrangement joins TRBV20-1 to TRBJ1-4; 8 bases fit TRBD1. Germline values: CDR1 DFQATT, CDR2 SNEGSKA (reference sequence). The CDR3 spans 15 residues. Trimming cost V 3 bases and J 7 bases; bases outside gene matches: 10. The CDR3, as DNA: TGCAGTGCTAGTCACCCAGGGGGCACAATTGAAAAACTGTTTTTT. It yields the protein CSASHPGGTIEKLFF.

The rearrangement uses TRBV19 and TRBJ1-1; the match to TRBD1 covers 10 bases. Per germline, CDR1 LNHDA and CDR2 SQIVND (reference sequence). V was clipped by 11 bases and J by 0 bases; unmatched bases: 9. The length of the CDR3 is 15 residues. CDR3 sequence: CALSGTGALNTEAFF. The CDR3 DNA sequence: TGTGCCCTATCCGGGACAGGGGCCTTGAACACTGAAGCTTTCTTT. Full variable domain (missing parts from reference TRBV19 and TRBJ1-1): DGGITQSPKYLFRKEGQNVTLSCEQNLNHDAMYWYRQDPGQGLRLIYYSQIVNDFQKGDIAEGYSVSREKKESFPLTVTSAQKNPTAFYLCALSGTGALNTEAFFGQGTRLTVV.

The chain uses TRBV5-1 and TRBJ2-7, with 10 bases aligning to TRBD2. Trimming removed 1 base from V and 6 bases from J; junction bases left unmatched: 7. Germline assignment: CDR1 SGHRS and CDR2 YFSETQ. The CDR3 contains 15 residues. The CDR3 loop is CASSLPSGRAGEQYF. CDR3 DNA: TGCGCCAGCAGCTTGCCTAGCGGGAGAGCGGGCGAGCAGTACTTC.

This clone was observed a single time. The chain couples TRBV14 to TRBJ2-3; the match to TRBD2 covers 7 bases. This CDR3 has 15 residues. After removal of 4 bases from V and 3 bases from J, the junction contained 7 bases not matched to a gene. Germline loops: CDR1 SGHDN, CDR2 FVKESK. CDR3 bases: TGTGCCAGCAGCCTCCCCGCCGGGGGGACAGATACGCAGTATTTT. Amino acid sequence: CASSLPAGGTDTQYF. Based on the CDR3 plus reference TRBV14 and TRBJ2-3, the full variable domain is EAGVTQFPSHSVIEKGQTVTLRCDPISGHDNLYWYRRVMGKEIKFLLHFVKESKQDESGMPNNRFLAERTGGTYSTLKVQPAELEDSGVYFCASSLPAGGTDTQYFGPGTRLTVL.

This chain uses TRBV2 with TRBJ2-3; possible D gene TRBD2, 6 bases. The germline V gene has CDR1 SNHLY and CDR2 FYNNEI. Trimming left V 5 bases short and J 9 bases short, with 15 bases between. This CDR3 is built from 13 residues. Here the CDR3 reads CASSWEVTGTQYF. Here the CDR3 DNA reads TGTGCCAGCAGTTGGGAGGTCACGGGGACGCAGTATTTT.

Here the CDR3 reads CASSDGDRDGYTF. The CDR3 DNA sequence: TGTGCCAGCAGTGATGGGGACAGGGATGGCTACACCTTC. The chain has TRBV6-4 and TRBJ1-2, with TRBD1 matching over 9 bases. V was pared by 3 bases and J by 6 bases, with 2 bases of the junction left unmatched. The germline gives CDR1 MRHNA, CDR2 SNTAGT. This CDR3 contains 13 residues.

The chain is built from TRBV2 and TRBJ2-1, with 9 nucleotides matching TRBD1. Germline V CDR1 and CDR2: SNHLY, FYNNEI. CDR3 length equals 15 residues. V was pared by 3 bases and J by 9 bases, with 9 bases of the junction left unmatched. This chain's CDR3 is CASSDWDREDSEQFF. DNA for the CDR3: TGTGCCAGCAGTGATTGGGACAGGGAGGACAGTGAGCAGTTCTTC.